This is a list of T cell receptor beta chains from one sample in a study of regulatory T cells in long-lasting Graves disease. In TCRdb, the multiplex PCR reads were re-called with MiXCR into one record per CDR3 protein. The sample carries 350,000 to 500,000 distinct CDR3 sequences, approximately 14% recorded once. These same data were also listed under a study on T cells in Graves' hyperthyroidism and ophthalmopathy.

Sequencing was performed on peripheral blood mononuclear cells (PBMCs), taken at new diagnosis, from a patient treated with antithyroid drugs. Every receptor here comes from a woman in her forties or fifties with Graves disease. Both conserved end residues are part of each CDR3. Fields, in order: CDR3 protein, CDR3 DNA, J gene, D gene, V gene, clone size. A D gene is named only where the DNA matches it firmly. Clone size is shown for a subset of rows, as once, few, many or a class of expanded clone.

CASSAQVGNTEAFF | TGTGCCAGCAGTGCGCAGGTGGGGAACACTGAAGCTTTCTTT | TRBJ1-1 | . | TRBV28 | many
CASSLGGQATDTQYF | TGCGCCAGCAGCTTGGGAGGGCAGGCGACAGATACGCAGTATTTT | TRBJ2-3 | . | TRBV5-1 | many
CASSFDPSSYEQFF | TGTGCCAGCAGCTTTGATCCGAGCTCCTACGAGCAGTTCTTC | TRBJ2-1 | . | TRBV7-6 | .
CASSPASGLGTQYF | TGTGCCAGCAGCCCGGCTAGCGGCCTTGGGACCCAGTACTTC | TRBJ2-5 | TRBD2 | TRBV27 | many
CASSSAEQANQPRHF | TGTGCCAGCAGCTCGGCGGAACAGGCAAATCAGCCCCGGCATTTT | TRBJ1-5 | . | TRBV5-5 | .
CASSEATSRDQPQHF | TGTGCCAGCAGTGAGGCAACGTCAAGGGATCAGCCCCAGCATTTT | TRBJ1-5 | . | TRBV6-2/TRBV6-3 | many
CASSQARAFYEQYF | TGTGCCAGTAGTCAGGCTAGAGCATTTTACGAGCAGTACTTC | TRBJ2-7 | . | TRBV19 | few
CSARDYRDEQFF | TGCAGTGCAAGGGACTACCGGGATGAGCAGTTCTTC | TRBJ2-1 | TRBD2 | TRBV20-1 | .
CASRGGQSVYGYTF | TGTGCCAGCCGAGGGGGACAGAGCGTCTATGGCTACACCTTC | TRBJ1-2 | TRBD1 | TRBV28 | many
CASSLDYEQYF | TGTGCCAGCAGCTTAGACTACGAGCAGTACTTC | TRBJ2-7 | . | TRBV3-1 | many
CASTVLGSNEKLFF | TGTGCCAGCACCGTTCTGGGTTCTAATGAAAAACTGTTTTTT | TRBJ1-4 | . | TRBV28 | many
CSADRQNTEAFF | TGCAGTGCTGACCGACAGAACACTGAAGCTTTCTTT | TRBJ1-1 | . | TRBV20-1 | many
CASRARQYRGYTQYF | TGCGCCAGCAGGGCCCGACAGTACCGCGGATATACGCAGTATTTT | TRBJ2-3 | . | TRBV10-1 | few
CASSLIASGANTEAFF | TGTGCCAGCAGCTTGATAGCGTCAGGGGCGAACACTGAAGCTTTCTTT | TRBJ1-1 | . | TRBV7-2 | .
CASSQDWRGEKLFF | TGTGCCAGCAGCCAAGACTGGAGGGGCGAAAAACTGTTTTTT | TRBJ1-4 | . | TRBV3-1 | many
CASMSGLNTGELFF | TGTGCCAGCATGTCGGGCCTGAACACCGGGGAGCTGTTTTTT | TRBJ2-2 | . | TRBV2 | few
CASSPDGNPVYEQYF | TGTGCCAGCAGTCCAGACGGAAATCCCGTCTACGAGCAGTACTTC | TRBJ2-7 | . | TRBV12-3/TRBV12-4 | many
CASSDGQGGNGYTF | TGTGCCAGCAGCGACGGACAGGGGGGGAATGGCTACACCTTC | TRBJ1-2 | TRBD1 | TRBV28 | .
CASSYRPLGGKVLDEQYF | TGTGCCAGCAGTTACAGACCCCTCGGGGGGAAGGTTTTGGACGAGCAGTACTTC | TRBJ2-7 | TRBD2 | TRBV6-5 | .
CASSLSQMGIDYEQYF | TGTGCCAGCAGCTTGTCTCAGATGGGGATAGACTACGAGCAGTACTTC | TRBJ2-7 | . | TRBV28 | .
CASSRDRRDYGYTF | TGTGCCAGTTCACGGGACAGAAGGGACTATGGCTACACCTTC | TRBJ1-2 | TRBD1 | TRBV19 | .
CASSLVGPSNQPQHF | TGTGCCAGCAGCTTAGTCGGACCTAGCAATCAGCCCCAGCATTTT | TRBJ1-5 | . | TRBV7-8 | many
CACFRLADTDTQYF | TGTGCCTGTTTCCGACTAGCGGACACAGATACGCAGTATTTT | TRBJ2-3 | TRBD2 | TRBV30 | .
CATSVLTSGSVEQFF | TGTGCCACCAGTGTCCTGACTAGCGGGAGTGTTGAGCAGTTCTTC | TRBJ2-1 | TRBD2 | TRBV24-1 | few
CSARGAAPDLAGGPPETQYF | TGCAGTGCTAGAGGCGCGGCGCCGGACCTAGCGGGAGGGCCCCCAGAGACCCAGTACTTC | TRBJ2-5 | TRBD2 | TRBV20-1 | many
CASSHRYYNEQFF | TGTGCCAGCAGCCATCGATACTACAATGAGCAGTTCTTC | TRBJ2-1 | . | TRBV28 | many
CASSWQGVGGETQYF | TGTGCCAGCAGCTGGCAAGGGGTTGGGGGTGAGACCCAGTACTTC | TRBJ2-5 | . | TRBV5-8 | few
CASSETGGPQPQHF | TGTGCCAGCAGCGAAACAGGGGGCCCTCAGCCCCAGCATTTT | TRBJ1-5 | TRBD1 | TRBV7-8 | few
CASSLDWGGSNQPQHF | TGTGCCAGCAGCTTGGATTGGGGGGGCAGCAATCAGCCCCAGCATTTT | TRBJ1-5 | . | TRBV5-5 | few
CASSYSGQHQPQHF | TGTGCCAGCAGTTACTCGGGACAGCATCAGCCCCAGCATTTT | TRBJ1-5 | TRBD1 | TRBV6-5 | .
CASTESLQFSGNTIYF | TGTGCCAGCACAGAGTCGTTACAGTTCTCTGGAAACACCATATATTTT | TRBJ1-3 | . | TRBV28 | .
CASSRLADNEQYF | TGTGCCAGCAGTAGACTAGCAGACAATGAGCAGTACTTC | TRBJ2-7 | TRBD2 | TRBV27 | once
CASRPKEQYF | TGTGCCAGCAGGCCGAAGGAGCAGTACTTC | TRBJ2-7 | . | TRBV3-1 | many
CASRKTGNYNEQFF | TGCGCCAGCCGGAAGACGGGGAACTACAATGAGCAGTTCTTC | TRBJ2-1 | . | TRBV5-1 | few
CASSRGVGEQYF | TGTGCCAGCAGCCGAGGGGTTGGGGAGCAGTACTTC | TRBJ2-7 | . | TRBV7-9 | few
CASSPRGSTDTQYF | TGTGCCAGCAGCCCTCGGGGGAGCACAGATACGCAGTATTTT | TRBJ2-3 | . | TRBV18 | many
CASSLDQTSGTDTQYF | TGTGCCAGCAGCTTGGACCAGACTAGCGGCACAGATACGCAGTATTTT | TRBJ2-3 | TRBD2 | TRBV5-5 | few
CANSLTSGDSTDTQYF | TGTGCCAACAGTTTGACTAGCGGGGACAGCACAGATACGCAGTATTTT | TRBJ2-3 | TRBD2 | TRBV12-3/TRBV12-4 | few
CASSKYDRGEAFF | TGTGCCAGCAGCAAATACGACAGGGGTGAAGCTTTCTTT | TRBJ1-1 | TRBD1 | TRBV28 | many